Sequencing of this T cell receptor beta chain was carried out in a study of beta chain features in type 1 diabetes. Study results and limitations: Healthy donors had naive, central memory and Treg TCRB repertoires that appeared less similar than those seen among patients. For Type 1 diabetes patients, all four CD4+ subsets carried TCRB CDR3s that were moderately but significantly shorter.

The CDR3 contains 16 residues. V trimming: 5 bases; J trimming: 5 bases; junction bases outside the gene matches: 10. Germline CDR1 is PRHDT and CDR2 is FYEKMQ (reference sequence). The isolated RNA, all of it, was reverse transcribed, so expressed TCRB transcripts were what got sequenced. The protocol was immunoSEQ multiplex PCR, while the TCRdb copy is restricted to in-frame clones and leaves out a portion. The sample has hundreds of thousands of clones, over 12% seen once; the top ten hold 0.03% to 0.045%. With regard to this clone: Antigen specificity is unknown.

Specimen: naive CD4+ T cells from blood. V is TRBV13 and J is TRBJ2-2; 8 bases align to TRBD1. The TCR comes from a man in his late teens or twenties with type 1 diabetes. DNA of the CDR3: TGTGCCAGCAGCCGTCTCAATTACAGGGGGACCGGGGAGCTGTTTTTT. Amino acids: CASSRLNYRGTGELFF.